These 5 T cell receptor beta chains were all obtained from the same sample, sequenced in a study of T cell responses to AZD1222 COVID-19 vaccine. Clones were sequenced by immunoSEQ multiplex PCR, and TCRdb holds only the in-frame ones, with some missing. The sample yields around 270,000 clones, around 93% seen once. The specimen comprised peripheral blood, sampled 28 days after the second AZD1222 dose. The receptor source for this set is an adult who received the AZD1222 COVID-19 vaccine.

The chain has TRBV28 and TRBJ1-3, with no clear D. There are 16 residues in the CDR3. Germline CDR1 reads MDHEN; CDR2 reads SYDVKM. V lost 8 bases and J 1 base, leaving 18 bases between the germline ends. Written as DNA, the CDR3 is TGTGCCAGCCTACCTGCTGGGCCCCATTCTGGAAACACCATATATTTT. Protein sequence: CASLPAGPHSGNTIYF.

The V and J genes are TRBV2 and TRBJ2-1; weak D call: TRBD1 (6 bases). Trimming cost V 3 bases and J 1 base, with 22 bases left between them. The CDR3 has 19 residues. Germline V CDR1 and CDR2: SNHLY, FYNNEI. CDR3 loop: CASSDVEVRHRVSYNEQFF. The CDR3 bases are TGTGCCAGCAGTGATGTTGAGGTCCGGCACAGGGTATCCTACAATGAGCAGTTCTTC.

The chain links TRBV7-9 to TRBJ1-4, with a tentative D call TRBD1 (6 bases). Germline V gives CDR1 SEHNR, CDR2 FQNEAQ (reference sequence). The V end was cut by 0 bases, the J end by 3 bases, with 11 bases between. CDR3 length: 16 residues. CDR3 sequence: CASSLAQGAANEKLFF. The CDR3 nucleotides are TGTGCCAGCAGCTTAGCACAGGGAGCGGCTAATGAAAAACTGTTTTTT.

V gene TRBV28 combines with J gene TRBJ2-1; D unclear. V lost 6 bases and J 1 base, leaving 7 bases between the germline ends. The CDR3 is 13 residues long. Germline-derived CDR1 and CDR2 are MDHEN and SYDVKM. This CDR3 is CASRGGSYNEQFF. CDR3 nucleotides: TGTGCCAGCAGGGGTGGGTCCTACAATGAGCAGTTCTTC.

The chain is built from TRBV4-3 and TRBJ1-2; D gene ambiguous. CDR1 and CDR2 (germline): LGHNA, YSLEER. The CDR3 loop spans 12 amino acids. V lost 5 bases, J lost 3 bases, and 7 bases lay in between. Here the CDR3 reads CASSYGDYGYTF. As DNA, the CDR3 is TGCGCCAGCAGCTACGGGGACTATGGCTACACCTTC.